Shown below are 9 T cell receptor beta chains from a single sample sequenced in a study of T cells in Graves' hyperthyroidism and ophthalmopathy. Template material for amplifying TCR beta CDR3 regions consisted of RNA transcripts. RT-PCR in the first round (using the HTBI primer set) targeted the TCR CDR3. TCRdb reanalysed the multiplex PCR reads using MiXCR and keeps one entry per CDR3 protein. The table shows over 45,000 distinct CDR3 sequences, with around 45% occurring only once. The sequenced sample was peripheral blood or thyroid tissue (not recorded which). The receptors originated from a woman in her forties or fifties with Graves' hyperthyroidism.

The V call is TRBV6-5, the J call TRBJ2-7, with a weak D call TRBD2 (6 bases). The CDR3 has 16 residues. Germline V CDR1 and CDR2: MNHEY, SVGAGI. The ends were cut back, 4 bases at V and 0 bases at J, with 16 bases in the middle. The CDR3 region has the DNA TGTGCCAGCAGTTCCACCGTTCGACTAGTCTCCTACGAGCAGTACTTC. Amino acid sequence: CASSSTVRLVSYEQYF.

As regards this clonotype: A much larger clone differs from this one at a single base, so this may be a read error. This chain uses TRBV7-9 with TRBJ2-3; 7 bases are a match to TRBD1. The CDR3 is 14 residues long. Per germline, CDR1 SEHNR and CDR2 FQNEAQ (reference sequence). The CDR3 region is CASLNSIRTGTQYF. The CDR3 DNA sequence: TGTGCCAGTCTTAACTCCATTCGGACAGGTACGCAGTATTTT. Combining the CDR3 with reference TRBV7-9 and TRBJ2-3 gives the whole variable domain DTGVSQNPRHKITKRGQNVTFRCDPISEHNRLYWYRQTLGQGPEFLTYFQNEAQLEKSRLLSDRFSAERPKGSFSTLEIQRTEQGDSAMYLCASLNSIRTGTQYFGPGTRLTVL.

The rearrangement uses TRBV20-1 and TRBJ2-5; the D is unclear. V was trimmed by 0 bases and J by 4 bases, leaving 9 bases between them. Germline V gives CDR1 DFQATT, CDR2 SNEGSKA (reference sequence). This CDR3 is built from 13 residues. The DNA for the CDR3 is TGCAGTGCTAGAGATAGGGCGAGAGAGACCCAGTACTTC. Translated: CSARDRARETQYF.

In this sample, this clonotype turned up many times. This rearrangement joins TRBV20-1 to TRBJ1-1, with 8 bases matching TRBD1. Germline values: CDR1 DFQATT, CDR2 SNEGSKA (reference sequence). V was pared by 5 bases and J by 0 bases, with 5 bases of the junction left unmatched. The length of the CDR3 is 14 residues. CDR3 nucleotide sequence: TGCAGTGCTCGTCCAGGGGGCATGAACACTGAAGCTTTCTTT. Amino acid sequence: CSARPGGMNTEAFF.

This clonotype was observed at least ten times. This rearrangement joins TRBV6-2 or TRBV6-3 to TRBJ1-4; unclear D gene. Germline V gene sequence: CDR1 MNHEY, CDR2 SVGEGT. The CDR3 is made up of 11 amino acids. V lost 8 bases, J lost 8 bases, and 9 bases lay in between. CDR3 nucleotide sequence: TGTGCCAGCCCAGCCCTAGAAAAACTGTTTTTT. Encoded protein: CASPALEKLFF.

This clonotype has a handful of counts. The CDR3 ends on some other residue instead of the conserved phenylalanine or tryptophan, so this is likely a read error. It is unclear where the CDR3 begins or ends on the DNA, so no DNA is shown, and the CDR3 is as TCRdb lists it. The chain couples TRBV7-9 to TRBJ2-5; the table calls TRBD1, which could not be checked here. Germline CDR1 SEHNR, CDR2 FQNEAQ (reference sequence). The CDR3 adds up to 9 amino acids, both ends counted. CDR3: CASSSYPGS.

This clonotype was counted only a few times. This chain connects TRBV6-2 or TRBV6-3 to TRBJ2-3; D gene uncertain. V lost 0 bases and J 0 bases, leaving 10 bases between the germline ends. The CDR3 is made up of 16 amino acids. CDR1 MNHEY and CDR2 SVGEGT come from the germline V gene. DNA of the CDR3: TGTGCCAGCAGTTACTCCGGCAGGTTTAGCACAGATACGCAGTATTTT. Its translation is CASSYSGRFSTDTQYF.

This clonotype was picked up a small number of times. This chain links TRBV30 with TRBJ1-2, with TRBD1 matching over 8 bases. CDR1 GTSNPN and CDR2 SVGIG come from the germline V gene (reference sequence). V dropped 3 bases and J dropped 3; count of bases not matched to a gene: 12. The CDR3 loop spans 16 amino acids. The chain's CDR3 is CAWSSGTGGLYYGYTF. Here the CDR3 DNA reads TGTGCCTGGAGCTCCGGGACAGGTGGGCTATACTATGGCTACACCTTC.

To note about this clonotype: In this CDR3 the conserved last residue, phenylalanine or tryptophan, is missing, so a read error is likely. This chain connects TRBV20-1 to TRBJ2-2; 7 bases agree with TRBD2. This CDR3 contains 16 residues. V was clipped by 0 bases and J by 4 bases; unmatched bases: 8. The germline V gene has CDR1 DFQATT and CDR2 SNEGSKA (reference sequence). The CDR3 coding sequence is TGCAGTGCTAGAGATCGCGGGAGCGAGAGCACCGGGGAGCTGTTTTCC. Translation gives CSARDRGSESTGELFS.